The 17 T cell receptor beta chains presented below share a single source sample, sequenced in a study of breast tumors, draining lymph nodes, adjacent tissues. Axillary draining lymph nodes of breast cancer patients supplied the node samples. TCRdb independently ran MiXCR on the multiplex PCR reads; one entry per CDR3 protein. The data show roughly 100,000 distinct CDR3 sequences, with 30% seen just once and approximately 5.2% held by the top ten. Sequenced material: axillary lymph node tissue. The receptors here all came from a female donor with breast cancer. Some clones in this sample may be carry-over from other donors' samples.

This clonotype occurred many times. Since a much larger clone is just one base distant, this may be a read error. V gene TRBV2 combines with J gene TRBJ2-1; D is uncertain. The CDR3 length is 11 residues. Germline V gives CDR1 SNHLY, CDR2 FYNNEI. Trimming removed 4 bases from V and 7 bases from J, with 5 bases in between. The CDR3 sequence: CASSGRNEQFF. The CDR3 coding sequence is TGTGCCAGCAGTGGAAGGAATGAGCAGTTCTTC.

The sample holds many counts of this clonotype. The chain joins TRBV28 to TRBJ2-1; 8 bases fit TRBD2. The germline V gene encodes CDR1 MDHEN and CDR2 SYDVKM. The length of the CDR3 is 15 residues. Losses at the gene ends were 5 bases for V and 4 bases for J; bases not matched to a gene: 7. The CDR3 spells CASSIGLAAYNEQFF. CDR3 sequence (DNA): TGTGCCAGCAGTATAGGACTAGCAGCTTACAATGAGCAGTTCTTC.

This clonotype is medium-sized within its sample. CDR3 DNA: TGTGCCAGCAGCTTAAGTGACACCATCGAAGGGGGCGCCTACAATGAGCAGTTCTTC. Its translation is CASSLSDTIEGGAYNEQFF. The genes are TRBV7-9 and TRBJ2-1; 7 positions agree with TRBD1. V lost 2 bases to trimming and J lost 2 bases; unmatched junction nucleotides: 15. The CDR3 consists of 19 residues. CDR1 and CDR2 (germline): SEHNR, FQNEAQ (reference sequence).

This clonotype was observed many times. The chain combines TRBV6-1 with TRBJ1-6; 9 bases align to TRBD1. Germline lookup yields CDR1 MNHNS and CDR2 SASEGT. This CDR3 is built from 15 residues. The V gene end was trimmed by 6 bases and the J gene end by 3 bases; junction bases not matched to a gene: 3. In nucleotides, the CDR3 is TGTGCCAGCAGGAGGACAGGGGTCTATAATTCACCCCTCCACTTT. It translates to CASRRTGVYNSPLHF.

This clonotype was observed at least ten times. This chain connects TRBV7-2 to TRBJ2-1; weak D call: TRBD2 (5 bases). V was shortened by 2 bases and J by 0 bases, with 11 bases between the two germline ends. The germline V gene has CDR1 SGHTA and CDR2 FQGNSA. This CDR3 is built from 16 residues. The CDR3 loop is CASSLWAGPSYNEQFF. As DNA, the CDR3 is TGTGCCAGCAGCTTATGGGCGGGCCCCTCCTACAATGAGCAGTTCTTC.

Ten or more counts support this clonotype. The chain uses TRBV11-1 and TRBJ1-2; no reliable D call. V lost 5 bases and J lost 5, with 9 bases in between. Germline loops: CDR1 SGHAT, CDR2 FQDESV (reference sequence). The CDR3 loop spans 12 amino acids. CDR3 protein: CASSRGSYGYTF. The CDR3 DNA reads as TGTGCCAGCAGCCGAGGGTCGTATGGCTACACCTTC. The full variable domain, completed using reference TRBV11-1 and TRBJ1-2, is EAEVAQSPRYKITEKSQAVAFWCDPISGHATLYWYRQILGQGPELLVQFQDESVVDDSQLPKDRFSAERLKGVDSTLKIQPAELGDSAMYLCASSRGSYGYTFGSGTRLTVV.

There are many counts of this clonotype. V and J are TRBV20-1 and TRBJ2-7, with D perhaps matching TRBD1 or TRBD2 (5 bases each). Trimming pared 3 bases from V and 5 bases from J, leaving 11 bases between. Germline V gene lookup returns CDR1 DFQATT and CDR2 SNEGSKA (reference sequence). The CDR3 extends over 12 amino acids. In DNA form, the CDR3 reads TGCAGTGCTAGGGGGACCCCGAACGAGCAGTACTTC. This sequence encodes CSARGTPNEQYF.

This clonotype has at least ten counts. The chain employs TRBV20-1 and TRBJ2-5, with D possibly TRBD1 on 7 matching bases. CDR3 length equals 14 residues. Germline CDR1 and CDR2: DFQATT and SNEGSKA (reference sequence). V lost 1 base, J lost 4 bases, and 13 bases lay in between. The CDR3, as DNA: TGCAGTGCTAGAGGGACAGGAGGGGTAGAGACCCAGTACTTC. Protein product: CSARGTGGVETQYF.

This clonotype was seen ten or more times. V and J are TRBV24-1 and TRBJ1-2, with 12 bases that match TRBD1. The germline gives CDR1 KGHDR, CDR2 SFDVKD. With 2 bases clipped from V and 6 bases from J, the junction kept 3 bases outside the gene matches. This CDR3 has 15 residues. CDR3 nucleotide sequence: TGTGCCACCAGTGATTGGGGACAGGGGGCCAATGGCTACACCTTC. Translation gives CATSDWGQGANGYTF.

This clonotype was observed many times. The V gene is TRBV12-3 or TRBV12-4, the J gene TRBJ2-1; TRBD2 aligns across 9 bases. The CDR3 contains 20 residues. V shed 5 bases, J shed 6 bases, and the junction held 23 bases outside the gene matches. The CDR3 region has the DNA TGTGCCAGCAGTCGGCCCTGGCGGGGCGTGAGGGCTAGCGGGGTCAATGAGCAGTTCTTC. It yields the protein CASSRPWRGVRASGVNEQFF.

Note on this clonotype: This CDR3 is missing its conserved last phenylalanine or tryptophan, likely due to a read error. No DNA is shown, since the ends of the CDR3 on it are uncertain; the CDR3 is the one TCRdb lists. The gene calls are TRBV6-5 and TRBJ2-7. CDR1 and CDR2 from the germline V gene are MNHEY and SVGAGI. Inclusive of both ends, the CDR3 amounts to 15 amino acids. The CDR3 region is CASTTPAGAPYEQCL.

There are many counts of this clonotype. The chain joins TRBV2 to TRBJ1-2; 9 nucleotides match TRBD1. The V and J ends lost 9 bases and 3 bases, in that order; junction bases with no gene match: 8. In germline, CDR1 is SNHLY, CDR2 FYNNEI. The CDR3 sequence is 14 residues long. Here the CDR3 reads CARRRQGVYYGYTF. CDR3 DNA: TGTGCCAGACGACGACAGGGGGTGTACTATGGCTACACCTTC. Using reference TRBV2 and TRBJ1-2 for the parts outside the CDR3, the full variable domain is EPEVTQTPSHQVTQMGQEVILRCVPISNHLYFYWYRQILGQKVEFLVSFYNNEISEKSEIFDDQFSVERPDGSNFTLKIRSTKLEDSAMYFCARRRQGVYYGYTFGSGTRLTVV.

This clonotype was picked up many times. The chain's CDR3 is CASSEQGDTQYF. The CDR3 DNA follows: TGTGCCAGCAGTGAACAGGGAGATACGCAGTATTTT. The chain uses TRBV6-1 and TRBJ2-3; a possible D gene is TRBD1 (5 bases). The germline CDR1 and CDR2 sequences are MNHNS and SASEGT. This CDR3 spans 12 amino acids. Trimming left V 2 bases short and J 5 bases short, with 5 bases between.

Points on this clonotype: Its ends do not fully match the called genes, so a read error is possible. The chain links TRBV7-2 to TRBJ2-1; 9 bases align to TRBD2. The CDR3 has 14 residues. The germline gives CDR1 SGHTA, CDR2 FQGNSA. Here the CDR3 reads CAGSLLAGKYEQFF. CDR3 sequence (DNA): TGTGCCGGCAGCTTACTAGCGGGCAAGTACGAGCAGTTCTTC. The full variable domain, its missing parts supplied by reference TRBV7-2 and TRBJ2-1, is GAGVSQSPSNKVTEKGKDVELRCDPISGHTALYWYRQSLGQGLEFLIYFQGNSAPDKSGLPSDRFSAERTGGSVSTLTIQRTQQEDSAVYLCAGSLLAGKYEQFFGPGTRLTVL.

This chain uses TRBV20-1 with TRBJ1-5; D is perhaps TRBD1 (6 bases). CDR1 is DFQATT and CDR2 is SNEGSKA in the germline V gene (reference sequence). With 0 bases removed from V and 5 bases from J, the gap between germline ends came to 20 bases. The CDR3 runs 17 residues. The CDR3 region has the DNA TGCAGTGCTAGAGATGCTCAGAGGACAGCGCGGTATCAGCCCCAGCATTTT. As protein: CSARDAQRTARYQPQHF.

This chain links TRBV5-4 with TRBJ2-1; TRBD1 matches 10 bases. The trim removed 0 bases at V and 4 bases at J, leaving 4 bases unmatched. There are 16 residues in the CDR3. Germline-derived CDR1 and CDR2 are SGHNT and YYREEE (reference sequence). Here the CDR3 DNA reads TGTGCCAGCAGCTTGGAAGGGACAGGGGCTTACAATGAGCAGTTCTTC. As protein: CASSLEGTGAYNEQFF.

Many counts were recorded for this clonotype. This rearrangement joins TRBV3-1 to TRBJ2-7, with TRBD2 identical over 9 bases. V was pared by 4 bases and J by 4 bases, with 5 bases of the junction left unmatched. CDR1 is LGHDT, CDR2 YNNKEL, per germline (reference sequence). The CDR3 is 14 amino acids. CDR3 in DNA: TGTGCCAGCAGCCTAGCGGGGGTCGGTTACGAGCAGTACTTC. Translated, it gives CASSLAGVGYEQYF.